Below, 9 T cell receptor beta chains from the same sample are listed, as sequenced in a study of blood T cell repertoires in COVID-19 (dated by TCRdb to the early 2020s). The protocol used for the library was the immunoSEQ multiplex PCR assay. TCRdb obtained this table from immuneACCESS and retained in-frame rearrangements with V and J assigned. These tables miss some clones; where compared with another copy, unresolved V genes account for less than half of the shortfall, and the remainder is unexplained. For this sample the table gives around 200,000 clones, of which 86% were detected only once. Together, the top ten hold 3.5% to 5.5% of the sample. The sequencing sample was made of PBMCs or T cells enriched from blood (not recorded which). The receptors derive from a young woman who had been exposed to COVID-19.

The chain links TRBV9 to TRBJ1-1; D is perhaps TRBD1 (5 bases). CDR1 SGDLS and CDR2 YYNGEE come from the germline V gene. The V gene lost 4 bases and the J gene lost 4 bases, with 11 bases spanning the gap. This CDR3 has 13 residues. This CDR3 is CASSFTGTTEAFF. CDR3 nucleotide sequence: TGTGCCAGCAGCTTTACAGGAACCACTGAAGCTTTCTTT. The complete variable domain, with remaining parts taken from reference TRBV9 and TRBJ1-1, reads DSGVTQTPKHLITATGQRVTLRCSPRSGDLSVYWYQQSLDQGLQFLIQYYNGEERAKGNILERFSAQQFPDLHSELNLSSLELGDSALYFCASSFTGTTEAFFGQGTRLTVV.

The gene calls are TRBV6-5 and TRBJ1-6; weak D call: TRBD1 (6 bases). Per the germline V gene, CDR1 is MNHEY and CDR2 is SVGAGI. V gave up 5 bases and J gave up 9 bases, with 8 bases separating them. This CDR3 has 12 residues. The CDR3 spells CASSIQGSPLHF. CDR3 nucleotide sequence: TGTGCCAGCAGTATACAGGGTTCACCCCTCCACTTT.

This clone appeared once. The chain joins TRBV10-1 to TRBJ2-3; D uncertain. V shed 7 bases and J shed 1 base, with 12 bases lying between them. CDR3 size: 14 residues. Germline CDR1 WNHNN, CDR2 SYGVQD (reference sequence). Written as DNA, the CDR3 is TGCGCCAGCACCGGAGCGTACGGCACAGATACGCAGTATTTT. It yields the protein CASTGAYGTDTQYF.

The V call is TRBV6-1, the J call TRBJ2-7; the D gene is possibly TRBD1 (6 bases). CDR1 is MNHNS and CDR2 is SASEGT in the germline V gene. V dropped 4 bases and J dropped 6 bases, with 22 bases sitting between them. The length of the CDR3 is 16 residues. This CDR3 is CASSGRSVRTGSEQYF. The CDR3 DNA is TGTGCCAGCAGTGGAAGGAGCGTGAGAACAGGGTCCGAGCAGTACTTC.

This clone was detected once. V is TRBV6-5 and J is TRBJ2-2, with D hard to call. Trimming stripped 0 bases from V and 1 base from J, with 6 bases between. The CDR3 contains 15 residues. The germline gives CDR1 MNHEY, CDR2 SVGAGI. Here the CDR3 DNA reads TGTGCCAGCAGTTACTCGTACAGGAACACCGGGGAGCTGTTTTTT. Protein: CASSYSYRNTGELFF.

This sequence joins TRBV18 and TRBJ2-1; 7 nucleotides align to TRBD1. The CDR3 length is 16 residues. J was trimmed by 4 bases and V by 4 bases; bases with no gene match: 10. The germline gives CDR1 KGHSH, CDR2 LQKENI. DNA for the CDR3: TGTGCCAGCTCACGCTATAACCAGGGGGATTACAATGAGCAGTTCTTC. Encoded protein: CASSRYNQGDYNEQFF.

This clone was recorded only once. V gene TRBV7-8 combines with J gene TRBJ1-4, with D possibly being TRBD1 (5 bases). The CDR3 is 14 amino acids. Germline CDR1 is SGHVS and CDR2 is FQNEAQ. The V end lost 5 bases, the J end lost 8 bases, and 15 bases lay between the germline ends. The CDR3 reads CASSPPSRAEKLFF. The CDR3 region has the DNA TGTGCCAGCAGCCCTCCCTCCAGGGCCGAAAAACTGTTTTTT.

This chain uses TRBV29-1 with TRBJ2-7, with a possible D match to TRBD1 (5 bases). Germline V gene sequence: CDR1 SQVTM, CDR2 ANQGSEA. The length of the CDR3 is 14 residues. V lost 0 bases to trimming and J lost 7 bases, with 16 bases between them. CDR3 in DNA: TGCAGCGTTGAAGATTTGGACACCCCCTGGGAGCAGTACTTC. It specifies CSVEDLDTPWEQYF.

CDR3 sequence: CASSSFQETQYF. CDR3 in DNA: TGTGCCAGCAGCTCATTCCAAGAGACCCAGTACTTC. This chain joins TRBV7-6 and TRBJ2-5; no firm D call. V lost 4 bases to trimming and J lost 1 base, with 4 bases between them. Germline CDR1 reads SGHVS; CDR2 reads FNYEAQ. The CDR3 covers 12 residues.